The 22 T cell receptor beta chains presented below share a single source sample, sequenced in a study of cytomegalovirus exposure and HLA in healthy donors. The PCR made use of 60 Vbeta and 13 Jbeta primers. The assay was immunoSEQ multiplex PCR, and TCRdb's table has in-frame clones only and misses some. The profile shows about 180,000 clones, roughly 80% of them singletons. Sequencing was done on a sample of PBMCs. Receptors were obtained from a man in his sixties in good health and CMV-seronegative.

In this sample, this clone turned up a few times. Here the CDR3 DNA reads TGTGCCAGCAGCCCCCCGACTAGCGGCAGCTACGAGCAGTACTTC. It specifies CASSPPTSGSYEQYF. The rearrangement joins TRBV7-8 to TRBJ2-7; 9 bases agree with TRBD2. Germline CDR1 is SGHVS and CDR2 is FQNEAQ. Trimming removed 5 bases from V and 3 bases from J; junction bases left unmatched: 8. The CDR3 length is 15 residues.

This sequence joins TRBV28 and TRBJ2-1; D uncertain. The CDR3 consists of 15 residues. Germline lookup yields CDR1 MDHEN and CDR2 SYDVKM. V was pared by 5 bases and J by 1 base, with 12 bases between. In nucleotides, the CDR3 is TGTGCCAGCAGTCCGCTAGTAGGATCCTACAATGAGCAGTTCTTC. Its translation: CASSPLVGSYNEQFF.

V is TRBV9 and J is TRBJ2-1; TRBD2 matches at 10 bases. Looked up from germline, CDR1 is SGDLS and CDR2 is YYNGEE. This CDR3 region has 17 residues. The ends lost 2 bases at V and 2 bases at J; junction bases unmatched: 7. CDR3 DNA: TGTGCCAGCAGCGTGGCTAGCGGGAGAATCCCCTACAATGAGCAGTTCTTC. Residues: CASSVASGRIPYNEQFF.

This chain links TRBV7-8 with TRBJ1-5; D is unclear. The length of the CDR3 is 15 residues. V lost 2 bases, J lost 8 bases, and 16 bases lay in between. Germline values: CDR1 SGHVS, CDR2 FQNEAQ. The DNA of the CDR3 is TGTGCCAGCAGCTTAAGTCGCGTCAGGATGGAGCCCCAGCATTTT. Protein: CASSLSRVRMEPQHF.

This rearrangement joins TRBV9 to TRBJ2-7, with TRBD2 matching over 13 bases. V trimming: 0 bases; J trimming: 3 bases; junction bases outside the gene matches: 9. The CDR3 sequence is 18 residues long. Per the germline V gene, CDR1 is SGDLS and CDR2 is YYNGEE. The CDR3 coding sequence is TGTGCCAGCAGCGTAGGGACTAGCGGGGGCCGGCTCAGCTACGAGCAGTACTTC. Its protein is CASSVGTSGGRLSYEQYF.

This chain connects TRBV28 to TRBJ2-7; D unresolved. Germline CDR1 reads MDHEN; CDR2 reads SYDVKM. This CDR3 is built from 12 residues. Trimming took 3 bases from V and 6 from J, leaving 9 bases between them. Here the CDR3 reads CASSFLLAEQYF. Here the CDR3 DNA reads TGTGCCAGCAGTTTTCTCTTGGCCGAGCAGTACTTC.

The chain recombines TRBV28 with TRBJ1-5; 7 bases line up with TRBD1. With V trimmed by 4 bases and J by 8 bases, 14 bases remained unmatched. The CDR3 spans 16 residues. Germline CDR1 reads MDHEN; CDR2 reads SYDVKM. The CDR3 sequence is CASSSPGEGAVKPQHF. The CDR3 DNA sequence: TGTGCCAGCAGTTCCCCAGGAGAGGGGGCGGTTAAGCCCCAGCATTTT.

The chain carries TRBV13 and TRBJ2-2, with TRBD2 as a possible D gene (7 bases). The CDR3 sequence is 16 residues long. Germline CDR1 is PRHDT and CDR2 is FYEKMQ (reference sequence). Trimming cost V 5 bases and J 4 bases, with 17 bases left between them. The DNA for the CDR3 is TGTGCCAGCAGCCGACACGGGGGGCGACCCACCGGGGAGCTGTTTTTT. Translation: CASSRHGGRPTGELFF. The full variable domain, completed using reference TRBV13 and TRBJ2-2, is AAGVIQSPRHLIKEKRETATLKCYPIPRHDTVYWYQQGPGQDPQFLISFYEKMQSDKGSIPDRFSAQQFSDYHSELNMSSLELGDSALYFCASSRHGGRPTGELFFGEGSRLTVL.

This sequence joins TRBV7-8 and TRBJ1-6, with D maybe TRBD1 (6 bases). The V and J ends lost 5 bases and 5 bases respectively, with 16 bases between them. This CDR3 is 16 amino acids long. The V gene's germline CDR1 is SGHVS and CDR2 FQNEAQ. The CDR3 region has the DNA TGTGCCAGCAGCGCGACCACAGGGCAACATAATTCACCCCTCCACTTT. As protein: CASSATTGQHNSPLHF.

This rearrangement joins TRBV29-1 to TRBJ2-5, with D tentatively TRBD1 (6 bases). Per the germline V gene, CDR1 is SQVTM and CDR2 is ANQGSEA. V was trimmed by 6 bases and J by 1 base, leaving 12 bases between them. This CDR3 has 13 residues. The CDR3 spells CSVKRTVQETQYF. The DNA for the CDR3 is TGCAGCGTGAAACGGACAGTCCAAGAGACCCAGTACTTC.

This clone was observed a single time. CDR3 bases: TGTGCCAGCAGTGATGGTCTACAGCCCCAGCATTTT. Protein: CASSDGLQPQHF. The chain combines TRBV6-1 with TRBJ1-5; no definite D call. The CDR3 consists of 12 residues. Germline CDR1 MNHNS, CDR2 SASEGT. The V and J ends lost 3 bases and 7 bases respectively, with 7 bases between them.

A note on this clone: The junction and the germline gene differ at one end; a read error may be behind it. The chain links TRBV27 to TRBJ2-7, with 10 positions matching TRBD2. This CDR3 comprises 14 residues. The germline V gene encodes CDR1 MNHEY and CDR2 SMNVEV (reference sequence). The CDR3 reads CASSQLAGAYGQYF. For the CDR3, the DNA is TGTGCCAGCAGCCAGCTAGCGGGAGCATACGGGCAGTACTTC.

J is TRBJ2-7 and V is TRBV6-1; TRBD2 aligns across 10 bases. The CDR3 covers 16 residues. Germline V gene sequence: CDR1 MNHNS, CDR2 SASEGT. After removal of 3 bases from V and 1 base from J, the junction contained 6 bases not matched to a gene. The CDR3 nucleotides are TGTGCCAGCAGTGATCCTAGCGGGAGAGGGTCCTACGAGCAGTACTTC. This codes for CASSDPSGRGSYEQYF.

V gene TRBV5-4 combines with J gene TRBJ2-5; 8 bases are shared with TRBD1. The CDR3 length is 14 residues. Per germline, CDR1 SGHNT and CDR2 YYREEE (reference sequence). V lost 3 bases and J lost 3; bases outside the gene matches: 4. CDR3 nucleotide sequence: TGTGCCAGCAGCTCGGGACAGGTAGAAGAGACCCAGTACTTC. It translates to CASSSGQVEETQYF.

This clone has a handful of counts. CDR3 residues: CASTVSYNEQFF. In nucleotides, the CDR3 is TGTGCCAGCACGGTGAGCTACAATGAGCAGTTCTTC. V gene TRBV2 combines with J gene TRBJ2-1, with D hard to call. Germline CDR1 and CDR2: SNHLY and FYNNEI. The V end was cut by 7 bases, the J end by 3 bases, with 7 bases between. This CDR3 is built from 12 residues.

The V and J genes are TRBV7-8 and TRBJ2-3, with 7 bases lining up with TRBD1. CDR1 and CDR2 from the germline V gene are SGHVS and FQNEAQ. There are 12 residues in the CDR3. The V segment lost 6 bases and the J segment 10 bases; nucleotides outside the gene matches: 7. The CDR3 region is CASRGTAGSQYF. The CDR3, as DNA: TGTGCCAGCAGGGGGACAGCCGGATCGCAGTATTTT.

This chain links TRBV5-4 with TRBJ2-7, with D possibly being TRBD1 (6 bases). V was clipped by 2 bases and J by 4 bases, with 13 bases between them. CDR1 and CDR2 from the germline V gene are SGHNT and YYREEE (reference sequence). The CDR3 is 14 amino acids. CDR3 sequence (DNA): TGTGCCAGCAGCTTTGGGACACATAATTACGAGCAGTACTTC. It encodes CASSFGTHNYEQYF.

The chain is built from TRBV5-6 and TRBJ2-3; D is uncertain. This CDR3 comprises 13 residues. The V and J ends lost 4 bases and 4 bases respectively, with 10 bases between them. Germline CDR1 is SGHDT and CDR2 is YYEEEE. CDR3 in amino acids: CASSRGDSDTQYF. In DNA form, the CDR3 reads TGTGCCAGCAGCCGAGGCGACTCAGATACGCAGTATTTT.

The chain has TRBV30 and TRBJ1-2, with 11 bases matching TRBD1. With 8 bases clipped from V and 7 bases from J, the junction kept 3 bases outside the gene matches. Germline CDR1 and CDR2: GTSNPN and SVGIG (reference sequence). This CDR3 contains 11 residues. As DNA, the CDR3 is TGTGCCCACGGGACAGGGGGTGGCTACACCTTC. Its translation is CAHGTGGGYTF.

The chain has TRBV18 and TRBJ2-1; 12 bases match TRBD2. V lost 6 bases and J lost 6; bases outside the gene matches: 12. CDR1 and CDR2 (germline): KGHSH, LQKENI. This CDR3 comprises 17 residues. CDR3 in amino acids: CASSPGLAGGRGNEQFF. The CDR3, as DNA: TGTGCCAGCTCCCCCGGGCTAGCGGGGGGGCGAGGCAATGAGCAGTTCTTC.

The V and J genes are TRBV5-1 and TRBJ2-1; maybe TRBD2 (7 bases). V was pared by 2 bases and J by 4 bases, with 13 bases between. The length of the CDR3 is 15 residues. Germline V gene lookup returns CDR1 SGHRS and CDR2 YFSETQ. The CDR3: CASSFIRGAYNEQFF. CDR3 nucleotide sequence: TGCGCCAGCAGCTTTATCCGGGGGGCTTACAATGAGCAGTTCTTC.

The chain has TRBV5-1 and TRBJ2-3, with D possibly being TRBD2 (6 bases). Germline CDR1 SGHRS, CDR2 YFSETQ. Trimming removed 1 base from V and 0 bases from J, with 9 bases in between. CDR3 size: 15 residues. The CDR3 DNA sequence: TGCGCCAGCAGCTTGACGGCGGGAAGCACAGATACGCAGTATTTT. Encoded protein: CASSLTAGSTDTQYF.